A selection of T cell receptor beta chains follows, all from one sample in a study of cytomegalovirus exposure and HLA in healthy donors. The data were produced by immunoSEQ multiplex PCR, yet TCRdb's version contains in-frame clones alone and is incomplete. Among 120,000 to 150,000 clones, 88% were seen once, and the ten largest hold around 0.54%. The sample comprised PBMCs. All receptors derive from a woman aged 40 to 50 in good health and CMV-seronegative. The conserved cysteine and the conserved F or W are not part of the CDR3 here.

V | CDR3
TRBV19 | ASSRVTGTYEQY
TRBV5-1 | ASSLEGARGETQY
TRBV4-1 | ASSQDTGQTYEQY
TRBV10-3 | AISDFLGQDYGYT
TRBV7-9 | ASSPQGTEAF
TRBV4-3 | ASSPTMSSYNEQF
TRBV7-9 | SSSLRVEDTEAF
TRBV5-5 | ASSLRIAEPPINYEQY
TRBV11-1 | ASSLAQGYEQY
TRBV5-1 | ASSLVEGRAYEQY
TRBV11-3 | ATAPASGDYGYT
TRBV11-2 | ASSLVRAGVHYEQY
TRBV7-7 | ASSVTGGDEQF
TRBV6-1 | ASSEAGTGAGGYT
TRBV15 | ATSLLDYEQY
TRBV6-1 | ASSEASAVETQY
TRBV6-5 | ASSYERSYNEQF
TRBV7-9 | SSSERTGDGGGNTIY
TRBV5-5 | ASSLLAGAYEQY
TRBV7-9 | SSSSTSSLYEQY
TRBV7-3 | ASSPTSVSPHNEQF
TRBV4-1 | ASSPRAPGQETQY
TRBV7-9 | ASSSGTGPRGNTIY
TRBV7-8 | ASSLGRGNQPQH
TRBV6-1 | ASSRGQQETQY
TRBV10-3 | AISSDSFFQY